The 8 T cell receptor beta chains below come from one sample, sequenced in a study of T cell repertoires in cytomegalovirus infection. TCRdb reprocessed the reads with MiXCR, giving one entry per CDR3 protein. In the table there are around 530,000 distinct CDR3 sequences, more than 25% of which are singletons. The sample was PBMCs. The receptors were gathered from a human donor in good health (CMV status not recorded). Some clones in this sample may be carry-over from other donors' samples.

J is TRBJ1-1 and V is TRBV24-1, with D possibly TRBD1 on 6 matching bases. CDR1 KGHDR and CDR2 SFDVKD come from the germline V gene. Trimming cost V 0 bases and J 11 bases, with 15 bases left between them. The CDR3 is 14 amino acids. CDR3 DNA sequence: TGTGCCACCAGTGATTTGTGGGGGCCGGAGGGGGCTTTCTTT. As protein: CATSDLWGPEGAFF.

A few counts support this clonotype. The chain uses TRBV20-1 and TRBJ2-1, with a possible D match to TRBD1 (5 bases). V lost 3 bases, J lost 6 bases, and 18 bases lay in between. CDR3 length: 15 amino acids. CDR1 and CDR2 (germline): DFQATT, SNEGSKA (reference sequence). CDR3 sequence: CSASAIQGMGNEQFF. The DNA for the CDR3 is TGCAGTGCTAGCGCAATTCAGGGAATGGGCAATGAGCAGTTCTTC.

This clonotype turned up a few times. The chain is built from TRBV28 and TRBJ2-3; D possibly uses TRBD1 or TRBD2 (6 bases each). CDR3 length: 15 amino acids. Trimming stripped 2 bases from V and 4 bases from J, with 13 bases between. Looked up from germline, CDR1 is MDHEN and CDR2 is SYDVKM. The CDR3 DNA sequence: TGTGCCAGCAGTTTAGGGGGGTCAGGGGCAGATACGCAGTATTTT. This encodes CASSLGGSGADTQYF.

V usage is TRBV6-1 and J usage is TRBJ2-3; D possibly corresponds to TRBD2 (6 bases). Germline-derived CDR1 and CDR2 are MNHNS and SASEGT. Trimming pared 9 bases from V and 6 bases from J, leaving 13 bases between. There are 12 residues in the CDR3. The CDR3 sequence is CASGERADTQYF. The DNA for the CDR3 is TGTGCCAGTGGGGAGCGGGCCGATACGCAGTATTTT.

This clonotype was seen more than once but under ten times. The CDR3 DNA follows: TGTGCCAGCAGCTCACCGCTAGCGGGTATAGCCAAAAACATTCAGTACTTC. Amino acid sequence: CASSSPLAGIAKNIQYF. The chain combines TRBV7-8 with TRBJ2-4; 8 bases align to TRBD2. Per germline, CDR1 SGHVS and CDR2 FQNEAQ. The CDR3 is made up of 17 amino acids. Losses at the gene ends were 4 bases for V and 0 bases for J; bases not matched to a gene: 8.

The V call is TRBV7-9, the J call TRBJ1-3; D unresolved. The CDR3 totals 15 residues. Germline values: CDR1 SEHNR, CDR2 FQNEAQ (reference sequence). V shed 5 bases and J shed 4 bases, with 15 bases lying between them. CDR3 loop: CASSQDRLVGNTIYF. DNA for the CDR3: TGTGCCAGCAGCCAAGACCGGTTGGTCGGAAACACCATATATTTT. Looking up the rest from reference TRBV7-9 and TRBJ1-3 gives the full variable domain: DTGVSQNPRHKITKRGQNVTFRCDPISEHNRLYWYRQTLGQGPEFLTYFQNEAQLEKSRLLSDRFSAERPKGSFSTLEIQRTEQGDSAMYLCASSQDRLVGNTIYFGEGSWLTVV.

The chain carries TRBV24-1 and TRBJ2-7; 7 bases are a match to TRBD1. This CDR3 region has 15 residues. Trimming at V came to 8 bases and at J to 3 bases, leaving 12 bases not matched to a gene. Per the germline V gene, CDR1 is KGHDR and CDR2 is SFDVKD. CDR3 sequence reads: CATNLGQRISYEQYV. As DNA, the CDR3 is TGTGCCACCAACTTGGGACAGCGAATTAGCTACGAGCAGTACGTC.

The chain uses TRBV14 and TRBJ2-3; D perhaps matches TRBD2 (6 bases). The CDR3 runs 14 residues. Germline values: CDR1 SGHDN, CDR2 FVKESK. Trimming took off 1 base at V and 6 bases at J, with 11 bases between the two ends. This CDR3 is CASSQAGVRDTQYF. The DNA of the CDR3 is TGTGCCAGCAGCCAAGCGGGAGTCCGGGATACGCAGTATTTT.